Presented here are 25 T cell receptor beta chains from one specimen sequenced in a study of regulatory T cells in long-lasting Graves disease. Assembly of TCR beta libraries relied on iRepertoire HTBI primers together with Arm-PCR of CDR3 regions. TCRdb recomputed calls from the multiplex PCR reads with MiXCR, one row per CDR3 protein. The data contain about 460,000 distinct CDR3 sequences, around a fifth of them seen just once; the ten biggest clones take up about 12%. Stated time point: persistent/refractory GD, antithyroid drugs over 5 years with positive TRAb. PBMC-derived RNA was used for the TCR library. The source was peripheral blood mononuclear cells (PBMCs), collected when the disease was refractory, from a patient treated with antithyroid drugs. The receptor source for this set is a female donor with Graves disease.

Worth noting for this clonotype: A read error may produce the germline difference seen at one junction end. The chain couples TRBV7-2 to TRBJ2-7; 15 bases map to TRBD2. The CDR3 has 16 amino acids. Germline assignment: CDR1 SGHTA and CDR2 FQGNSA. This chain's CDR3 is CASSQGQGLAGGEQYF. In DNA form, the CDR3 reads TGCGCCAGCAGCCAAGGCCAGGGACTAGCGGGAGGCGAGCAGTACTTC.

The table lists this clonotype with many counts. This chain joins TRBV24-1 and TRBJ1-2, with D uncertain. This CDR3 spans 16 amino acids. Germline loops: CDR1 KGHDR, CDR2 SFDVKD. Between the trimmed V and J ends, which lost 5 bases and 2 bases, there was a span of 17 bases. CDR3 in amino acids: CATSVASPVANYGYTF. In DNA form, the CDR3 reads TGTGCCACCAGTGTCGCAAGTCCGGTCGCCAACTATGGCTACACCTTC.

This clonotype was seen many times. The rearrangement joins TRBV12-3 or TRBV12-4 to TRBJ2-5, with 15 nucleotides matching TRBD2. Trimming at V came to 6 bases and at J to 0 bases, leaving 14 bases not matched to a gene. The length of the CDR3 is 20 residues. CDR3 region: CASSPGLAGGNSGYQETQYF. CDR3 DNA sequence: TGTGCCAGCAGCCCGGGACTAGCGGGGGGCAACTCAGGGTACCAAGAGACCCAGTACTTC.

This clonotype has ten or more counts. The chain links TRBV12-3 or TRBV12-4 to TRBJ1-2; D gene unclear. The CDR3 is made up of 13 amino acids. V lost 4 bases and J 7 bases, leaving 13 bases between the germline ends. The CDR3 DNA reads TGTGCCAGCAGTTCCGAGCCTATTACTGGCTACACCTTC. Residues: CASSSEPITGYTF.

This sequence joins TRBV30 and TRBJ2-3; 10 bases match TRBD2. The length of the CDR3 is 14 residues. Germline V gene data show CDR1 as GTSNPN and CDR2 as SVGIG (reference sequence). V was pared by 7 bases and J by 4 bases, with 8 bases of the junction left unmatched. In DNA, the CDR3 is TGTGCCTCTAGCGGGGGCAGTGAAGCAGATACGCAGTATTTT. Protein product: CASSGGSEADTQYF.

This clonotype was detected only a few times. The chain employs TRBV5-1 and TRBJ2-5, with D possibly TRBD2 on 5 matching bases. The germline CDR1 and CDR2 sequences are SGHRS and YFSETQ. The CDR3 spans 15 residues. V was trimmed by 7 bases and J by 2 bases, leaving 18 bases between them. As DNA, the CDR3 is TGCGCCAGCCTGAAAAGCGGACGGATGCAAGAGACCCAGTACTTC. Amino acid sequence: CASLKSGRMQETQYF.

This clonotype was counted many times. The genes are TRBV11-3 and TRBJ2-5, with D tentatively TRBD1 or TRBD2 (5 bases each). The CDR3 spans 14 residues. The germline V gene has CDR1 SGHNT and CDR2 YENEEA. V lost 5 bases and J lost 4, with 14 bases in between. CDR3 loop: CASSHRRGPETQYF. The CDR3 DNA reads as TGTGCCAGCAGCCATCGAAGGGGACCAGAGACCCAGTACTTC.

This clonotype was detected only a few times. DNA of the CDR3: TGTGCCAGCGTCAGGGACCTTAATTCACCCCTCCACTTT. Translating gives CASVRDLNSPLHF. This chain uses TRBV28 with TRBJ1-6, with D perhaps TRBD1 (5 bases). V shed 8 bases and J shed 6 bases, with 11 bases lying between them. Germline CDR1 and CDR2: MDHEN and SYDVKM. This CDR3 comprises 13 residues.

This clonotype was counted many times. The genes are TRBV7-2 and TRBJ2-7; D call uncertain. The length of the CDR3 is 13 residues. V was trimmed by 6 bases and J by 2 bases, leaving 11 bases between them. CDR1 and CDR2 (germline): SGHTA, FQGNSA. The CDR3 spells CASSLDHTYEQYF. For the CDR3, the DNA is TGTGCCAGCAGTCTTGACCACACCTACGAGCAGTACTTC.

The genes are TRBV7-3 and TRBJ2-5; maybe TRBD2 (6 bases). Trimming took 1 base from V and 1 from J, leaving 13 bases between them. Germline assignment: CDR1 SGHTA and CDR2 FQGTGA. There are 16 residues in the CDR3. The CDR3 loop is CASSLRGSGFQETQYF. Written as DNA, the CDR3 is TGTGCCAGCAGCTTAAGGGGCAGCGGGTTCCAAGAGACCCAGTACTTC. The full variable domain, its missing parts supplied by reference TRBV7-3 and TRBJ2-5, is GAGVSQTPSNKVTEKGKYVELRCDPISGHTALYWYRQSLGQGPEFLIYFQGTGAADDSGLPNDRFFAVRPEGSVSTLKIQRTERGDSAVYLCASSLRGSGFQETQYFGPGTRLLVL.

This clonotype was detected only a few times. The gene calls are TRBV4-1 and TRBJ2-7; 8 nucleotides match TRBD2. The CDR3 contains 16 residues. The germline gives CDR1 MGHRA, CDR2 YSYEKL. V trimming: 0 bases; J trimming: 4 bases; junction bases outside the gene matches: 8. In DNA form, the CDR3 reads TGCGCCAGCAGCCAAGAGAGGAGCGGGAGTCGGTACGAGCAGTACTTC. The encoded protein is CASSQERSGSRYEQYF.

In this sample, this clonotype turned up many times. The gene calls are TRBV7-2 and TRBJ2-7; D perhaps matches TRBD2 (6 bases). V lost 5 bases, J lost 4 bases, and 9 bases lay in between. This CDR3 is built from 12 residues. The germline gives CDR1 SGHTA, CDR2 FQGNSA. The CDR3 reads CASSRDFYEQYF. In DNA form, the CDR3 reads TGTGCCAGCAGCCGGGACTTTTACGAGCAGTACTTC. The whole variable domain, filled in from reference TRBV7-2 and TRBJ2-7, reads GAGVSQSPSNKVTEKGKDVELRCDPISGHTALYWYRQSLGQGLEFLIYFQGNSAPDKSGLPSDRFSAERTGGSVSTLTIQRTQQEDSAVYLCASSRDFYEQYFGPGTRLTVT.

This clonotype was seen many times. This chain uses TRBV6-1 with TRBJ1-1; D is ambiguous. Looked up from germline, CDR1 is MNHNS and CDR2 is SASEGT. There are 16 residues in the CDR3. The V and J ends lost 5 bases and 1 base respectively, with 17 bases between them. This CDR3 is CASSLLWTGQNTEAFF. The CDR3 DNA reads TGTGCCAGCAGTCTGTTGTGGACCGGCCAGAACACTGAAGCTTTCTTT.

This clonotype appeared many times. The chain couples TRBV7-9 to TRBJ1-1; 8 nucleotides align to TRBD1. This CDR3 is 14 amino acids long. Germline CDR1 reads SEHNR; CDR2 reads FQNEAQ (reference sequence). Unmatched junction bases numbered 5, after V lost 5 bases and J lost 3 bases. In nucleotides, the CDR3 is TGTGCCAGCAGCCTTCAGACAGGGGACACTGAAGCTTTCTTT. It is translated as CASSLQTGDTEAFF.

V gene TRBV5-1 combines with J gene TRBJ2-7; the D call may be TRBD1 or TRBD2 (7 bases each). This CDR3 has 15 amino acids. The V and J ends lost 4 bases and 5 bases respectively, with 19 bases between them. The V gene's germline CDR1 is SGHRS and CDR2 YFSETQ. CDR3 nucleotide sequence: TGCGCCAGCAGCCTGATCTTTCCAGGGGGGGACGAGCAGTACTTC. As protein: CASSLIFPGGDEQYF.

This clonotype was recorded at least ten times. The rearrangement joins TRBV2 to TRBJ1-1; D not resolved. Trimming took off 4 bases at V and 8 bases at J, with 5 bases between the two ends. The CDR3 is 10 amino acids. CDR1 is SNHLY and CDR2 is FYNNEI in the germline V gene. The chain's CDR3 is CASSGPEAFF. In DNA, the CDR3 is TGTGCCAGCAGTGGGCCGGAAGCTTTCTTT.

This clonotype turned up a few times. J is TRBJ1-4 and V is TRBV7-2, with D perhaps matching TRBD1 (6 bases). V lost 7 bases, J lost 5 bases, and 11 bases lay in between. Germline values: CDR1 SGHTA, CDR2 FQGNSA. The CDR3 has 13 amino acids. The CDR3 sequence: CASTPGQNEKLFF. CDR3 sequence (DNA): TGTGCCAGCACCCCGGGACAAAATGAAAAACTGTTTTTT.

This clonotype came up many times. This chain links TRBV28 with TRBJ2-7; TRBD1 aligns across 8 bases. Germline lookup yields CDR1 MDHEN and CDR2 SYDVKM. The CDR3 sequence is 14 residues long. The junction had 6 bases not matched to a gene; V was cut back by 4 bases and J by 4 bases. In nucleotides, the CDR3 is TGTGCCAGCAGTTGGGGCAGGGGGCGGTACGAGCAGTACTTC. Translated: CASSWGRGRYEQYF.

Ten or more counts support this clonotype. J is TRBJ1-2 and V is TRBV6-5, with a possible D match to TRBD1 (6 bases). The V end lost 3 bases, the J end lost 2 bases, and 10 bases lay between the germline ends. The CDR3 sequence is 14 residues long. The germline gives CDR1 MNHEY, CDR2 SVGAGI. The CDR3 coding sequence is TGTGCCAGCAGTTATCAGGGGCTGAACTATGGCTACACCTTC. It specifies CASSYQGLNYGYTF.

This clonotype was seen ten or more times. The chain has TRBV28 and TRBJ1-5; no reliable D call. Germline assignment: CDR1 MDHEN and CDR2 SYDVKM. Trimming took off 2 bases at V and 1 base at J, with 9 bases between the two ends. The CDR3 contains 15 residues. CDR3 sequence: CASSLVRVSNQPQHF. CDR3 nucleotide sequence: TGTGCCAGCAGTTTAGTGCGGGTGAGCAATCAGCCCCAGCATTTT.

This clonotype was seen many times. The rearrangement joins TRBV3-1 to TRBJ1-2; D is uncertain. V lost 1 base and J 8 bases, leaving 8 bases between the germline ends. Germline V gene sequence: CDR1 LGHDT, CDR2 YNNKEL (reference sequence). CDR3 size: 12 residues. The CDR3 region is CASSQVAGGYTF. CDR3 DNA sequence: TGTGCCAGCAGCCAAGTGGCTGGCGGCTACACCTTC. Full variable domain (missing parts from reference TRBV3-1 and TRBJ1-2): DTAVSQTPKYLVTQMGNDKSIKCEQNLGHDTMYWYKQDSKKFLKIMFSYNNKELIINETVPNRFSPKSPDKAHLNLHINSLELGDSAVYFCASSQVAGGYTFGSGTRLTVV.

This clonotype came up a few times. This chain uses TRBV20-1 with TRBJ2-7; unclear D gene. The CDR3 runs 12 residues. From germline, CDR1 is DFQATT and CDR2 SNEGSKA (reference sequence). The germline V and J ends were trimmed by 3 bases and 4 bases, with 10 bases remaining between them. CDR3 DNA sequence: TGCAGTGCTAGTACGCCAGTTTACGAGCAGTACTTC. Translation gives CSASTPVYEQYF.

This clonotype was picked up many times. The chain has TRBV25-1 and TRBJ1-2, with D perhaps TRBD1 (6 bases). Germline V gene data show CDR1 as MGHDK and CDR2 as SYGVNS. V was trimmed by 1 base and J by 8 bases, leaving 14 bases between them. CDR3 size: 14 residues. The CDR3 protein is CASSELTTGRGYTF. The CDR3 DNA is TGTGCCAGCAGTGAATTGACGACAGGCCGGGGCTACACCTTC.

This clonotype was detected ten times or more. V is TRBV7-2 and J is TRBJ2-7; perhaps TRBD1 as D (6 bases). Trimming pared 1 base from V and 3 bases from J, leaving 13 bases between. This CDR3 region has 15 residues. CDR1 SGHTA and CDR2 FQGNSA come from the germline V gene. CDR3 DNA: TGTGCCAGCAGCTTAGGGTCCGGACAGCTCTACGAGCAGTACTTC. This sequence encodes CASSLGSGQLYEQYF. The full variable domain, completed using reference TRBV7-2 and TRBJ2-7, is GAGVSQSPSNKVTEKGKDVELRCDPISGHTALYWYRQSLGQGLEFLIYFQGNSAPDKSGLPSDRFSAERTGGSVSTLTIQRTQQEDSAVYLCASSLGSGQLYEQYFGPGTRLTVT.

V gene TRBV20-1 combines with J gene TRBJ2-5; 8 nucleotides align to TRBD2. Germline V gene lookup returns CDR1 DFQATT and CDR2 SNEGSKA (reference sequence). J lost 4 bases, V lost 3 bases, and 7 bases had no gene match. This CDR3 spans 14 amino acids. The CDR3 DNA reads as TGCAGTGCTAGCGGGAGGGCCGATGGAGAGACCCAGTACTTC. As protein: CSASGRADGETQYF.